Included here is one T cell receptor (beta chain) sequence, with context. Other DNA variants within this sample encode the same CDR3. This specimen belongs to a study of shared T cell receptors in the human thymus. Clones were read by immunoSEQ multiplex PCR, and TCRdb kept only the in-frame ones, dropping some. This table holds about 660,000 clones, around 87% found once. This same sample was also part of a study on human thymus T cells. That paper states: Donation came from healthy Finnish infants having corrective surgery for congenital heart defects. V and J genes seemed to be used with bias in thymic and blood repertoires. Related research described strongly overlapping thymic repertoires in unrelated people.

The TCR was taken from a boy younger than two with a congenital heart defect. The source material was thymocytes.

This CDR3 reads CASSLTGTGNQPQHF. For the CDR3, the DNA is TGTGCCAGCAGCTTGACAGGGACCGGCAATCAGCCCCAGCATTTT. V usage is TRBV5-6 and J usage is TRBJ1-5; possible D gene TRBD1, 6 bases. Trimming took 1 base from V and 2 from J, leaving 10 bases between them. CDR1 and CDR2 (germline): SGHDT, YYEEEE. The CDR3 runs to 15 residues. The full variable domain, rest sourced from reference TRBV5-6 and TRBJ1-5, is DAGVTQSPTHLIKTRGQQVTLRCSPKSGHDTVSWYQQALGQGPQFIFQYYEEEERQRGNFPDRFSGHQFPNYSSELNVNALLLGDSALYLCASSLTGTGNQPQHFGDGTRLSIL.